This TCR beta chain was sequenced in a study of T-cell memory formation after mild COVID-19. Overall study: Largely donor-specific TCR clusters were found. Study-level points and caveats: Day 15 to 85 contracting clones showed balanced CD4/CD8; day 15 to 37 expanders favored CD4+. Mostly located in CM and EM were contracting CD4+ clones, with contracting CD8+ clones located in EMRA.

In regard to this clonotype: What it binds is unknown.

V dropped 2 bases and J dropped 6 bases, with 10 bases sitting between them. The CDR3 totals 13 residues. MiXCR, run by TCRdb on the 5' RACE reads, gives a single entry per CDR3 protein. The sample contains roughly 240,000 distinct CDR3 sequences, approximately 15% of which appear only once. The sequenced sample was PBMCs or a T cell subset sorted from them (not recorded which). This receptor was obtained from an adult woman who had mild COVID-19 (a few samples of this study predate the infection). Cell type and time point are not known. The V gene is TRBV12-3 or TRBV12-4, the J gene TRBJ1-2; D gene uncertain. CDR3 DNA sequence: TGTGCCAGCAGTTTAAATGGCAGAGATGGCTACACCTTC. This sequence encodes CASSLNGRDGYTF.